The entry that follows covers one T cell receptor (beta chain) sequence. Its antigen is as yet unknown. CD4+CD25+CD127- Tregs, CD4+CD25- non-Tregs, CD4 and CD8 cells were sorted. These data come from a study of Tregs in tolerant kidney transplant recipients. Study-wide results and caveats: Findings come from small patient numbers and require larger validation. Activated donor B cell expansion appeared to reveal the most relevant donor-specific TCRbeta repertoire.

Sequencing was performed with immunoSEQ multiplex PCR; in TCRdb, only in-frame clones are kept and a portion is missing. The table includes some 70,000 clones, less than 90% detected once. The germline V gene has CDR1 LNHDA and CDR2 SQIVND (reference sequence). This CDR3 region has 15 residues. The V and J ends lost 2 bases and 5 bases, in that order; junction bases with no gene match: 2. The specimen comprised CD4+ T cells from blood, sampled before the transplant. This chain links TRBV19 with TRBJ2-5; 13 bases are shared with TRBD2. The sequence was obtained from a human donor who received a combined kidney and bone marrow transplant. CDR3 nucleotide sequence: TGTGCCAGTAGTATAAGACTAGCGGGAGGTGAGACCCAGTACTTC. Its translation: CASSIRLAGGETQYF.